This paragraph covers one T cell receptor (beta chain) sequence. The antigen remains undetermined. The sample belongs to a study of T cell responses to AZD1222 COVID-19 vaccine. Clones were read by immunoSEQ multiplex PCR, and TCRdb kept only the in-frame ones, dropping some. The data hold roughly 110,000 clones, with roughly nine tenths observed a single time. Study findings and constraints: Close to half of all spike-specific TCRs reportedly target regions of the variants that are unmutated. White British ancestry dominated among donors, who included more females, and clonal diversity was possibly underestimated.

The CDR3 contains 13 residues. V was pared by 4 bases and J by 4 bases, with 7 bases between. The germline CDR1 and CDR2 sequences are KGHSH and LQKENI. The sequencing here drew on peripheral blood, taken on day 0 of AZD1222 vaccination. The TCR was taken from an adult in good health. V usage is TRBV18 and J usage is TRBJ1-4; possible D gene TRBD1, 5 bases. The CDR3 loop is CASSRQRNEKLFF. The CDR3 DNA is TGTGCCAGCTCACGACAGCGTAATGAAAAACTGTTTTTT.